Below, 23 T cell receptor beta chains from the same sample are listed, as sequenced in a study of T cells in Graves' hyperthyroidism and ophthalmopathy. The CDR3 regions of TCR beta were amplified from RNA transcripts. The HTBI primer set drove a first-round RT-PCR of the TCR CDR3. TCRdb redid the calling of the multiplex PCR reads with MiXCR, one entry per CDR3 protein. The sample carries roughly 700,000 distinct CDR3 sequences, 30% to 40% recorded once. Material: blood. These receptors were collected from a woman between 35 and 50 years old with Graves' hyperthyroidism.

This clonotype was found many times. V and J are TRBV9 and TRBJ1-1; the D is unclear. The germline V gene has CDR1 SGDLS and CDR2 YYNGEE. Trimming left V 3 bases short and J 3 bases short, with 15 bases between. CDR3 length: 15 residues. CDR3 sequence (DNA): TGTGCCAGCAGCGCTACGGCGCCGGGTGACACTGAAGCTTTCTTT. This codes for CASSATAPGDTEAFF.

This chain connects TRBV6-5 to TRBJ1-2, with 9 bases that match TRBD1. V trimming: 6 bases; J trimming: 2 bases; junction bases outside the gene matches: 7. Germline values: CDR1 MNHEY, CDR2 SVGAGI. There are 15 residues in the CDR3. This CDR3 reads CASREGTGRNYGYTF. The CDR3 DNA reads as TGTGCCAGCAGGGAGGGGACAGGGAGAAACTATGGCTACACCTTC.

V gene TRBV29-1 combines with J gene TRBJ2-1, with 8 bases fitting TRBD1. V lost 7 bases, J lost 7 bases, and 6 bases stayed unmatched. Germline CDR1 SQVTM, CDR2 ANQGSEA. The CDR3 runs 12 residues. CDR3 coding DNA: TGCAGCGGGCCAGGGGGCGGGAATGAGCAGTTCTTC. This encodes CSGPGGGNEQFF.

The chain uses TRBV14 and TRBJ2-3; TRBD1 might be the D (5 bases). The V gene's germline CDR1 is SGHDN and CDR2 FVKESK. The CDR3 contains 15 residues. Trimming stripped 4 bases from V and 4 bases from J, with 15 bases between. The CDR3 protein is CASSPWGQGPDTQYF. The CDR3 nucleotides read TGTGCCAGCAGCCCGTGGGGCCAGGGTCCAGATACGCAGTATTTT.

With respect to this clonotype: This sequence may be a read error, since a much larger clone differs from it by one base. The chain couples TRBV15 to TRBJ2-7; tentatively, D is TRBD1 (5 bases). Trimming shortened V by 1 base and J by 5 bases, and 9 bases separated the two germline ends. Germline loops: CDR1 LNHNV, CDR2 YYDKDF (reference sequence). This CDR3 has 13 residues. The CDR3 loop reads CATSRGTRDEQYF. In DNA, the CDR3 is TGTGCCACCAGCAGAGGTACCAGGGACGAGCAGTACTTC.

The rearrangement uses TRBV6-2 or TRBV6-3 and TRBJ1-2; no clear D. V dropped 2 bases and J dropped 2 bases, with 9 bases sitting between them. The germline V gene encodes CDR1 MNHEY and CDR2 SVGEGT. The CDR3 runs to 14 residues. Here the CDR3 reads CASSYGQRNYGYTF. CDR3 in DNA: TGTGCCAGCAGTTACGGGCAACGCAACTATGGCTACACCTTC.

This clonotype was recorded many times. The V gene is TRBV6-5, the J gene TRBJ1-1; tentative D call: TRBD1 (5 bases). This CDR3 has 16 amino acids. Trimming shortened V by 0 bases and J by 1 base, and 12 bases separated the two germline ends. Germline V lookup: CDR1 MNHEY, CDR2 SVGAGI. The CDR3 sequence is CASSYSQGGGNTEAFF. DNA of the CDR3: TGTGCCAGCAGTTACTCCCAGGGCGGAGGGAACACTGAAGCTTTCTTT.

In its sample, this clonotype was seen many times. V gene TRBV11-2 combines with J gene TRBJ2-7; D is ambiguous. This CDR3 region has 13 residues. CDR1 and CDR2 (germline): SGHAT, FQNNGV. V was cut by 1 base and J by 4 bases, with 8 bases left in between. CDR3: CASSLGVWYEQYF. Written as DNA, the CDR3 is TGTGCCAGCAGCTTAGGGGTTTGGTACGAGCAGTACTTC. The full variable domain, rest sourced from reference TRBV11-2 and TRBJ2-7, is EAGVAQSPRYKIIEKRQSVAFWCNPISGHATLYWYQQILGQGPKLLIQFQNNGVVDDSQLPKDRFSAERLKGVDSTLKIQPAKLEDSAVYLCASSLGVWYEQYFGPGTRLTVT.

The chain carries TRBV6-1 and TRBJ1-1; D not resolved. Germline CDR1 and CDR2: MNHNS and SASEGT. The V gene lost 3 bases and the J gene lost 4 bases, with 15 bases spanning the gap. CDR3 length: 15 residues. The CDR3, as DNA: TGTGCCAGCAGTGATTTGGCAGGTATGGGCACTGAAGCTTTCTTT. Its translation: CASSDLAGMGTEAFF.

The rearrangement joins TRBV20-1 to TRBJ1-6, with 7 bases identical to TRBD1. Germline V lookup: CDR1 DFQATT, CDR2 SNEGSKA (reference sequence). The CDR3 extends over 16 amino acids. The CDR3 nucleotides read TGCTCACTGATAAGTAGTGCAGGGGGGTCCTATTCACCCCTCCACTTT. Translation gives CSLISSAGGSYSPLHF.

This clonotype appeared a few times. This chain uses TRBV2 with TRBJ2-7; possibly TRBD2 for D (5 bases). The J call may be faulty, since TRBJ2-1 better matches the DNA end. The CDR3 is 15 amino acids. CDR1 is SNHLY, CDR2 FYNNEI, per germline. CDR3 amino acids: CASSESGSSVDEQFF. DNA for the CDR3: TGTGCCAGCAGTGAATCGGGGAGCTCGGTCGATGAGCAGTTCTTC.

This clonotype was counted at least ten times. V is TRBV20-1 and J is TRBJ1-1; D ambiguous. The CDR3 totals 13 residues. The V end lost 3 bases, the J end lost 0 bases, and 8 bases lay between the germline ends. CDR1 and CDR2 from the germline V gene are DFQATT and SNEGSKA (reference sequence). CDR3 sequence reads: CSASWRVNTEAFF. CDR3 coding DNA: TGCAGTGCTAGTTGGCGTGTGAACACTGAAGCTTTCTTT.

Concerning this clonotype: One end of the junction does not line up with germline, which may come from a read error. V and J are TRBV10-3 and TRBJ2-7, with D tentatively TRBD2 (6 bases). The germline V gene has CDR1 ENHRY and CDR2 SYGVKD. The CDR3 consists of 11 residues. The CDR3, as DNA: TGTGCCAGCAGTTACCCGGGGGAGCAGTGCTTC. This encodes CASSYPGEQCF.

The chain combines TRBV11-2 with TRBJ2-7; D might be TRBD2 (6 bases). This CDR3 contains 14 residues. CDR1 SGHAT and CDR2 FQNNGV come from the germline V gene. V was trimmed by 5 bases and J by 4 bases, leaving 15 bases between them. CDR3 nucleotide sequence: TGTGCCAGCAGCAATGGAGGGATGGTGTACGAGCAGTACTTC. It encodes CASSNGGMVYEQYF.

This clonotype was detected ten times or more. This chain connects TRBV14 to TRBJ1-6; D remains unclear. This CDR3 has 14 amino acids. CDR1 is SGHDN and CDR2 is FVKESK in the germline V gene. The V and J ends lost 1 base and 10 bases respectively, with 11 bases between them. The CDR3 loop reads CASSQAFLGSPLHF. DNA of the CDR3: TGTGCCAGCAGCCAAGCCTTCCTCGGATCACCCCTCCACTTT.

Notes on this clonotype: Compared with germline, one end of the junction differs, possibly owing to a read error. The genes are TRBV6-1 and TRBJ1-6; D is undetermined. The CDR3 runs to 16 residues. CDR1 is MNHNS, CDR2 SASEGT, per germline. CDR3 protein: CASSDRPGSFNSPLHF. DNA for the CDR3: TGTGCCAGCAGTGATAGACCGGGGTCCTTTAATTCACCCCTCCACTTT.

This clonotype was detected ten times or more. The gene calls are TRBV25-1 and TRBJ2-6; 8 nucleotides line up with TRBD1. Germline V gene data show CDR1 as MGHDK and CDR2 as SYGVNS. The CDR3 has 18 residues. The V segment lost 1 base and the J segment 6 bases; nucleotides outside the gene matches: 11. CDR3 DNA: TGTGCCAGCAGTGAATTCAGTCGCAGGGGGCGTCTGGCCAACGTCCTGACTTTC. The encoded protein is CASSEFSRRGRLANVLTF.

The table lists this clonotype with many counts. The chain recombines TRBV10-1 with TRBJ2-7; D ambiguous. With 6 bases removed from V and 7 bases from J, the gap between germline ends came to 10 bases. The CDR3 contains 11 residues. Germline CDR1 reads WNHNN; CDR2 reads SYGVQD (reference sequence). CDR3 loop: CASSAWGEQYF. For the CDR3, the DNA is TGCGCCAGCAGCGCTTGGGGAGAGCAGTACTTC.

This clonotype has just a few counts. The J gene is TRBJ2-7, the V gene TRBV13; 9 nucleotides agree with TRBD1. The CDR3 has 14 residues. Germline values: CDR1 PRHDT, CDR2 FYEKMQ (reference sequence). V dropped 1 base and J dropped 3; count of bases not matched to a gene: 1. For the CDR3, the DNA is TGTGCCAGCAGCTTAGTGGACAGGGGCTACGAGCAGTACTTC. Its protein is CASSLVDRGYEQYF.

This clonotype was seen more than once but under ten times. A junction end diverges from the germline sequence, so it may reflect a read error. This rearrangement joins TRBV10-3 to TRBJ1-1, with D possibly being TRBD1 (6 bases). The germline gives CDR1 ENHRY, CDR2 SYGVKD. CDR3 size: 16 residues. The CDR3 DNA sequence: TGTGCCATCAGTGAGGGGGGCGAACTCATGAACACTGAAACTTTCTTT. It translates to CAISEGGELMNTETFF.

This clonotype was detected only a few times. This chain links TRBV19 with TRBJ1-1, with no clear D. This CDR3 is built from 12 residues. Germline V CDR1 and CDR2: LNHDA, SQIVND (reference sequence). V gave up 7 bases and J gave up 3 bases, with 9 bases separating them. The CDR3 region is CASTDLDTEAFF. CDR3 coding DNA: TGTGCCAGTACTGACCTTGACACTGAAGCTTTCTTT. Full variable domain (missing parts from reference TRBV19 and TRBJ1-1): DGGITQSPKYLFRKEGQNVTLSCEQNLNHDAMYWYRQDPGQGLRLIYYSQIVNDFQKGDIAEGYSVSREKKESFPLTVTSAQKNPTAFYLCASTDLDTEAFFGQGTRLTVV.

This clonotype was seen a few times. The chain is built from TRBV6-6 and TRBJ2-2, with D possibly being TRBD1 or TRBD2 (5 bases each). CDR3 length: 15 residues. V was shortened by 0 bases and J by 7 bases, with 12 bases between the two germline ends. The germline V gene encodes CDR1 MNHNY and CDR2 SVGAGI (reference sequence). The CDR3 reads CASSYSPGTSGELFF. The CDR3 bases are TGTGCCAGCAGTTACTCGCCAGGGACCAGCGGGGAGCTGTTTTTT.

Worth noting for this clonotype: The missing conserved phenylalanine or tryptophan at the end of this CDR3 makes a read error likely. The chain is built from TRBV10-3 and TRBJ2-7; D gene ambiguous. Germline V gene sequence: CDR1 ENHRY, CDR2 SYGVKD. The CDR3 length is 15 residues. In nucleotides, the CDR3 is TGTGCCAGCAGTTACTCCGGGTTCTACCCCCACGAGCAGTACTCC. Translated: CASSYSGFYPHEQYS.